This TCR beta chain was sequenced during a study of Graves' ophthalmopathy and Graves' hyperthyroidism. Overall study findings and caveats: The model reached around 64% sensitivity and about 72% specificity for predicting ophthalmopathy progression.

Germline CDR1 and CDR2: SGHTS and YDEGEE. V lost 4 bases and J lost 3, with 13 bases in between. The CDR3 length is 14 residues. Transcripts of RNA were the source for amplifying TCR beta CDR3 regions. An initial RT-PCR round employing HTBI primers preceded a second-round multiplex PCR. TCRdb itself ran the multiplex PCR reads through MiXCR, one entry per CDR3 protein. The table records 660,000 or so distinct CDR3 sequences, about two fifths of them present only once. This clonotype has at least ten counts. The antigen remains unidentified. This TCR was sampled from an adult man with Graves' ophthalmopathy. This rearrangement joins TRBV5-8 to TRBJ1-2, with D hard to call. Sample: peripheral blood. CDR3 region: CASSVGEADYGYTF. The DNA for the CDR3 is TGTGCCAGCAGCGTGGGAGAAGCGGACTATGGCTACACCTTC.